This TCR beta chain was found in a study of persistence of HIV-infected CD4 T cells. In the study overall: CD4+ T cells responding to CMV or HIV-1 Gag were isolated. Multiple blood draws of up to about 180 mL, except two donors with single leukapheresis. Regarding the study as a whole: CMV- and Gag-responding cells had lower TCRbeta richness than CD3/CD28-responding cells.

The libraries were made with immunoSEQ version 4 in survey mode. Genomic DNA was diluted to 10 ng/uL, up to roughly 1 ug per sample. The protocol was immunoSEQ multiplex PCR, while the TCRdb copy is restricted to in-frame clones and leaves out a portion. The sample consists of fewer than 40,000 clones, roughly four fifths of them appearing once. Trimming cost V 6 bases and J 5 bases, with 16 bases left between them. CDR1 and CDR2 (germline): LNHDA, SQIVND (reference sequence). The CDR3 totals 14 residues. Cells were stimulated with CMV-infected fibroblast lysates at 10 ug/mL. CD40L-negative CD69-negative CD45RO-high memory CD4+ T cells were sorted as populations depleted of antigen-responding cells. A word on this clone: Its target is not known.

This receptor was identified in an adult man with HIV who was CMV-seropositive. The sequenced sample was CD4+ T cells sorted from PBMCs after approximately 19-hour stimulation, obtained from a patient who received antiretroviral therapy. The chain combines TRBV19 with TRBJ1-2, with D tentatively TRBD1 (6 bases). Written as DNA, the CDR3 is TGTGCCAGTAGCATCCAGGACAGAGTTTATGGCTACACCTTC. Translated: CASSIQDRVYGYTF. Full variable domain (missing parts from reference TRBV19 and TRBJ1-2): DGGITQSPKYLFRKEGQNVTLSCEQNLNHDAMYWYRQDPGQGLRLIYYSQIVNDFQKGDIAEGYSVSREKKESFPLTVTSAQKNPTAFYLCASSIQDRVYGYTFGSGTRLTVV.